A single sample gave rise to the 26 T cell receptor beta chains below, sequenced in a study of immune reconstitution after stem cell transplant in scleroderma. One entry per CDR3 protein, called by TCRdb with MiXCR from the RT-PCR reads. The sample contains 2,000 to 2,500 distinct CDR3 sequences, 7.5% to 9% of which appear only once. Collection took place before or after autologous hematopoietic stem cell transplantation (not recorded which). Receptors originate from a male donor with systemic sclerosis.

This clonotype qualifies as medium-sized (0.01 to 0.1%). V and J are TRBV20-1 and TRBJ2-5; a possible D gene is TRBD2 (6 bases). The length of the CDR3 is 16 residues. The V end lost 0 bases, the J end lost 5 bases, and 19 bases lay between the germline ends. In germline, CDR1 is DFQATT, CDR2 SNEGSKA (reference sequence). CDR3 loop: CSAREKRAPQGETQYF. The CDR3 nucleotides are TGCAGTGCTAGAGAGAAGCGGGCCCCCCAGGGTGAGACCCAGTACTTC.

By its share, this clonotype is medium-sized. For the CDR3, the DNA is TGTGCCAGCAGCTTATTCGGGGTGCAAACCCGCGCGTGGTCGAGGGAAGCTTTCTTT. Its protein product is CASSLFGVQTRAWSREAFF. V is TRBV7-9 and J is TRBJ1-1; D call uncertain. The ends were cut back, 2 bases at V and 8 bases at J, with 30 bases in the middle. Germline V lookup: CDR1 SEHNR, CDR2 FQNEAQ (reference sequence). CDR3 size: 19 residues.

By proportion, this clonotype is large. The J gene is TRBJ1-5, the V gene TRBV11-3; D may be TRBD1 (6 bases). V was clipped by 3 bases and J by 6 bases, with 12 bases between them. This CDR3 comprises 14 residues. CDR1 is SGHNT and CDR2 is YENEEA in the germline V gene. CDR3 coding DNA: TGTGCCAGCAGCTTTGATGGGGGCGGTCAGCCCCAGCATTTT. Amino acid sequence: CASSFDGGGQPQHF. The whole variable domain, remainder taken from reference TRBV11-3 and TRBJ1-5, is EAGVVQSPRYKIIEKKQPVAFWCNPISGHNTLYWYLQNLGQGPELLIRYENEEAVDDSQLPKDRFSAERLKGVDSTLKIQPAELGDSAVYLCASSFDGGGQPQHFGDGTRLSIL.

By share, this clonotype ranks as medium-sized (0.01 to 0.1%). The CDR3 sequence is CSAREGLAGLDTQYF. CDR3 DNA: TGCAGTGCTAGAGAAGGGCTAGCGGGCCTTGATACGCAGTATTTT. This chain joins TRBV20-1 and TRBJ2-3; 8 bases line up with TRBD2. The CDR3 covers 15 residues. The V and J ends lost 0 bases and 6 bases, in that order; junction bases with no gene match: 8. CDR1 and CDR2 from the germline V gene are DFQATT and SNEGSKA (reference sequence).

This clonotype counts as medium-sized (0.01 to 0.1%). The rearrangement joins TRBV7-7 to TRBJ2-5; 7 bases agree with TRBD1. Germline V gene data show CDR1 as SSHAT and CDR2 as FNYEAQ (reference sequence). This CDR3 has 18 amino acids. V lost 1 base, J lost 1 base, and 12 bases stayed unmatched. The CDR3 DNA follows: TGTGCCAGCAGCTTAGTAGGCGACAGGGAACTGGGCCAAGAGACCCAGTACTTC. Its protein is CASSLVGDRELGQETQYF.

This chain uses TRBV7-9 with TRBJ2-1; 8 positions agree with TRBD2. From germline, CDR1 is SEHNR and CDR2 FQNEAQ (reference sequence). The CDR3 runs 15 residues. V dropped 5 bases and J dropped 9; count of bases not matched to a gene: 12. The CDR3 loop reads CASSPRIAGYGEQFF. DNA of the CDR3: TGTGCCAGCAGCCCAAGGATAGCGGGGTACGGTGAGCAGTTCTTC.

The genes are TRBV6-2 or TRBV6-3 and TRBJ2-3; TRBD1 or TRBD2 may be the D gene (6 bases each). Germline CDR1 and CDR2: MNHEY and SVGEGT. V was cut by 7 bases and J by 6 bases, with 20 bases left in between. The CDR3 is made up of 15 amino acids. This CDR3 is CASTYGGPGVDTQYF. The CDR3 nucleotides are TGTGCCAGCACCTACGGGGGCCCAGGGGTTGATACGCAGTATTTT.

J is TRBJ1-6 and V is TRBV30; D is uncertain. Looked up from germline, CDR1 is GTSNPN and CDR2 is SVGIG (reference sequence). CDR3 length: 16 amino acids. Trimming removed 3 bases at V and 4 bases at J, with 16 bases between. CDR3 nucleotide sequence: TGTGCCTGGAGGGCCGTTTCTGGAGTATATAATTCACCCCTCCACTTT. Translated, it gives CAWRAVSGVYNSPLHF.

In this sample, this clonotype is medium-sized (0.01 to 0.1%). V usage is TRBV6-1 and J usage is TRBJ1-3; 9 bases match TRBD1. The germline CDR1 and CDR2 sequences are MNHNS and SASEGT. With 11 bases clipped from V and 2 bases from J, the junction kept 10 bases outside the gene matches. The CDR3 spans 15 residues. The CDR3 reads CAGSRDRAPGNTIYF. The CDR3 nucleotides are TGTGCCGGATCCCGGGACAGGGCTCCTGGAAACACCATATATTTT.

The V and J genes are TRBV28 and TRBJ2-3; D remains unclear. The V end was cut by 3 bases, the J end by 2 bases, with 3 bases between. Germline-derived CDR1 and CDR2 are MDHEN and SYDVKM. This CDR3 region has 12 residues. The CDR3 nucleotides are TGTGCCAGCAGTTTGTTCACAGATACGCAGTATTTT. It specifies CASSLFTDTQYF.

By sample share, this clonotype is medium-sized (0.01 to 0.1%). Here the CDR3 DNA reads TGTGCCAGCAGCTTGAGCAGCACAGATACGCAGTATTTT. It codes for CASSLSSTDTQYF. The V and J genes are TRBV5-6 and TRBJ2-3; D is uncertain. The V end lost 1 base, the J end lost 0 bases, and 3 bases lay between the germline ends. Germline V CDR1 and CDR2: SGHDT, YYEEEE. CDR3 size: 13 residues.

Comment on this clonotype: This may arise from a read error, as a much more abundant clone is one base away. The V call is TRBV20-1, the J call TRBJ2-6; 7 positions match TRBD1. Germline V CDR1 and CDR2: DFQATT, SNEGSKA (reference sequence). The CDR3 length is 17 residues. CDR3 region: CSAREGQSFSGANVLTF. The CDR3 DNA reads as TGCAGTGCGAGAGAGGGACAGTCTTTCTCTGGGGCCAACGTCCTGACTTTC.

Relative to its sample, this clonotype is medium-sized (0.01 to 0.1%). CDR3 nucleotide sequence: TGTGCCAGCAGCTTAGTGGGGACAGGGGTAGCCTATAATTCACCCCTCCACTTT. It codes for CASSLVGTGVAYNSPLHF. The rearrangement joins TRBV7-2 to TRBJ1-6; 10 nucleotides line up with TRBD1. Germline V gives CDR1 SGHTA, CDR2 FQGNSA. This CDR3 region has 18 residues. J was trimmed by 2 bases and V by 1 base; bases with no gene match: 5.

By share, this clonotype ranks as medium-sized. The rearrangement uses TRBV5-1 and TRBJ1-5, with no clear D. The V gene lost 1 base and the J gene lost 8 bases, with 13 bases spanning the gap. The V gene's germline CDR1 is SGHRS and CDR2 YFSETQ. The CDR3 sequence is 14 residues long. The CDR3 nucleotides are TGCGCCAGCAGCTTGCACAGATCTTTTGAGCCCCAGCATTTT. Amino acids: CASSLHRSFEPQHF. Using reference TRBV5-1 and TRBJ1-5 for the parts outside the CDR3, the full variable domain is KAGVTQTPRYLIKTRGQQVTLSCSPISGHRSVSWYQQTPGQGLQFLFEYFSETQRNKGNFPGRFSGRQFSNSRSEMNVSTLELGDSALYLCASSLHRSFEPQHFGDGTRLSIL.

This clonotype qualifies as medium-sized. The chain joins TRBV20-1 to TRBJ2-7, with TRBD2 matching 13 bases. This CDR3 spans 14 amino acids. The V gene's germline CDR1 is DFQATT and CDR2 SNEGSKA (reference sequence). The V segment lost 6 bases and the J segment 7 bases; nucleotides outside the gene matches: 9. The CDR3 here is CSARGLAGLGEQYF. CDR3 in DNA: TGCAGTGCGAGGGGACTAGCGGGGTTGGGAGAGCAGTACTTC.

By proportion, this clonotype is medium-sized. The rearrangement joins TRBV27 to TRBJ2-1, with TRBD2 matching over 12 bases. Germline V gene data show CDR1 as MNHEY and CDR2 as SMNVEV (reference sequence). The V gene end was trimmed by 0 bases and the J gene end by 5 bases; junction bases not matched to a gene: 11. The CDR3 contains 19 residues. CDR3 protein: CASSLSRLAGGPLNNEQFF. The CDR3 DNA reads as TGTGCCAGCAGTTTATCTCGGCTAGCGGGAGGGCCCCTTAACAATGAGCAGTTCTTC.

This clonotype is categorized as medium-sized. The chain combines TRBV6-5 with TRBJ1-4, with 8 nucleotides matching TRBD1. CDR1 and CDR2 from the germline V gene are MNHEY and SVGAGI. Losses at the gene ends were 7 bases for V and 7 bases for J; bases not matched to a gene: 5. The CDR3 totals 13 residues. Written as DNA, the CDR3 is TGTGCCAGCAAAGCAGGGGGCGGTGAAAAACTGTTTTTT. It codes for CASKAGGGEKLFF.

Judged by abundance, this clonotype is medium-sized (0.01 to 0.1%). The rearrangement uses TRBV3-1 and TRBJ1-1; no definite D call. Deletions cut 5 bases from V and 4 bases from J, with 11 bases between. CDR1 and CDR2 (germline): LGHDT, YNNKEL (reference sequence). The CDR3 length is 13 residues. CDR3 DNA sequence: TGTGCCAGCAGCACCCTTAAGGGCACTGAAGCTTTCTTT. Amino acid sequence: CASSTLKGTEAFF.

The rearrangement links TRBV7-3 to TRBJ2-2; D might be TRBD1 or TRBD2, each matching 5 bases. Germline V gene sequence: CDR1 SGHTA, CDR2 FQGTGA. There are 15 residues in the CDR3. Trimming removed 2 bases at V and 1 base at J, with 8 bases between. The CDR3 protein is CASSLGGGNTGELFF. In DNA, the CDR3 is TGTGCCAGCAGCTTAGGTGGGGGGAACACCGGGGAGCTGTTTTTT.

As DNA, the CDR3 is TGTGCCAGCAGCGACAGGGGGTTCACAGAGACCCAGTACTTC. Amino acids: CASSDRGFTETQYF. The chain is built from TRBV14 and TRBJ2-5; 9 nucleotides agree with TRBD1. The germline CDR1 and CDR2 sequences are SGHDN and FVKESK. This CDR3 spans 14 amino acids. J lost 4 bases, V lost 5 bases, and 5 bases had no gene match.

Judged by abundance, this clonotype is medium-sized. The chain recombines TRBV29-1 with TRBJ1-1; 9 bases are a match to TRBD1. The germline CDR1 and CDR2 sequences are SQVTM and ANQGSEA. This CDR3 contains 14 residues. Trimming took 7 bases from V and 1 from J; bases not matched to a gene: 7. The CDR3: CSGTTGGTNTEAFF. Here the CDR3 DNA reads TGCAGCGGGACGACAGGGGGGACGAACACTGAAGCTTTCTTT.

This clonotype is termed medium-sized. The chain carries TRBV20-1 and TRBJ2-7, with a possible D match to TRBD1 (6 bases). Germline V CDR1 and CDR2: DFQATT, SNEGSKA (reference sequence). V shed 4 bases and J shed 2 bases, with 12 bases lying between them. This CDR3 spans 13 amino acids. The CDR3 bases are TGCAGTGCTACCCTACGACAGGCCTACGAGCAGTACTTC. This translates into CSATLRQAYEQYF.

This clonotype is medium-sized within its sample. This chain links TRBV9 with TRBJ2-7, with TRBD2 matching 9 bases. Germline V gives CDR1 SGDLS, CDR2 YYNGEE. CDR3 length equals 15 residues. J was trimmed by 5 bases and V by 0 bases; bases with no gene match: 6. CDR3 nucleotide sequence: TGTGCCAGCAGCGTAGTTGCTAGCGGGATTGACGAGCAGTACTTC. Encoded protein: CASSVVASGIDEQYF.

Within the sample, this clonotype is medium-sized. V usage is TRBV7-9 and J usage is TRBJ2-5; D remains unclear. Trimming took off 3 bases at V and 2 bases at J, with 10 bases between the two ends. Germline V gene sequence: CDR1 SEHNR, CDR2 FQNEAQ (reference sequence). The CDR3 length is 14 residues. The DNA for the CDR3 is TGTGCCAGCAGCTTCCCGAATGGACAAGAGACCCAGTACTTC. Translating gives CASSFPNGQETQYF. Full variable domain (missing parts from reference TRBV7-9 and TRBJ2-5): DTGVSQNPRHKITKRGQNVTFRCDPISEHNRLYWYRQTLGQGPEFLTYFQNEAQLEKSRLLSDRFSAERPKGSFSTLEIQRTEQGDSAMYLCASSFPNGQETQYFGPGTRLLVL.

Judged by abundance, this clonotype is medium-sized. V and J are TRBV5-8 and TRBJ1-6; D is unresolved. Germline V CDR1 and CDR2: SGHTS, YDEGEE. This CDR3 has 13 amino acids. Trimming cost V 9 bases and J 6 bases, with 13 bases left between them. CDR3 coding DNA: TGTGCCACCGGAATCCTCGTTAATTCACCCCTCCACTTT. It yields the protein CATGILVNSPLHF.

This clonotype has at least ten counts. CDR3 region: CASSLEPLGYNEQFF. The CDR3, as DNA: TGCGCCAGCAGCTTGGAGCCGTTGGGGTACAATGAGCAGTTCTTC. The rearrangement joins TRBV5-1 to TRBJ2-1; D call uncertain. Germline loops: CDR1 SGHRS, CDR2 YFSETQ. The CDR3 sequence is 15 residues long. Trimming stripped 0 bases from V and 4 bases from J, with 11 bases between.